This T cell receptor beta chain emerged from a study of shared clonotypes between healthy human individuals (dated by TCRdb to between 2020 and 2021). Notes on the research overall: The cohort included a few men and two women between 18 and 49 years of age. Each donor's leukapheresis produced roughly between roughly 0.9 and 9 billion PBMCs. The study deeply sequenced blood TCR repertoires of several healthy adults to estimate repertoire size and the extent of clonotype sharing between individuals. For each donor, CD4 naive and CD4 memory were each given three plates, CD8 naive was given two plates, and CD8 memory was given one plate. To increase sequencing depth and limit assay-specific biases, TCR repertoire library preparation and sequencing were carried out by different laboratories using diverse techniques. The study at large found these results: Across four donors, around 5% of naive CD4, roughly 3.8% of naive CD8, 2% to 2.5% of memory CD4, and approximately 0.42% of memory CD8 clonotypes were shared. Naive subsets generally had larger estimated clonotype richness than memory subsets did. Clonotypes shared by all four sorted-subset donors showed higher generation probabilities than non-shared clonotypes. Sampling was restricted to blood, and TCR repertoires in tissues likely differ from the TCR repertoires found in blood. Rarefaction of sorted-subset datasets indicated incomplete sequencing despite the large sequencing depth. Pairwise subsampling led to the expectation that sequencing depth would affect the degree of clonotype sharing among donors. The small number of donors limited the genetic and exposure-history diversity represented.

Using the deep immunoSEQ assay, multiplex PCR amplified TCR CDR3 regions from genomic DNA. For each cell subset, the extracted genomic DNA was distributed evenly across all wells of several immunoSEQ 96-well plates, and each plate served as one replicate. For sorted subsets, 200 to 250 ng of genomic DNA, equivalent to 30,000 or so T cell genomes, went into each replicate PCR. Purified libraries were quantified with a Qubit 3.0 fluorometer, sized on a Bioanalyzer 2100, and re-quantified with the KAPA Library Quantification kit. A separate single-read 150-cycle Illumina NextSeq 550 flow cell was used to sequence each immunoSEQ 96-well plate. As for the authors' bioinformatics: Because the immunoSEQ output held only junctional sequences and lacked quality scores, the filtering could not match the filtering applied to full-length reads. Sequences were annotated with PyIR, a Python wrapper for IgBLAST v1.9, and V/J genes and CDR3 were assigned using IMGT germline references. Reads were removed for weak V/J assignments (E-value above 1e-6), missing CDR3, stop codons, out-of-frame junctions, or ambiguous translated residues. V3J clonotypes were defined as sequences sharing an identical inferred V gene, J gene, and CDR3 amino acid sequence. Percentage overlap between repertoires was calculated by dividing the number of shared unique clonotypes by the size of the smaller repertoire. Three approaches were used to assess repertoire richness: RTK rarefaction, the Chao1 estimator, and Recon v2.1 estimates of unobserved clonotypes. Generation probabilities for all TCRbeta clonotypes obtained by the gDNA method from four donors were computed using OLGA. This immuneACCESS table, as held by TCRdb, lists in-frame sequences with V and J called but not all clones. Of the missing ones, under half trace to an unresolved V gene in checked studies; the others have no known cause. The V and J calls and clone size come from that table; D and trimming were worked out from the DNA. This sample holds about 2 million clones; less than 95% were observed only once. 0.85% to 1.3% of the sample goes to the ten largest clones.

This clone showed up just once. It lacks a known antigen. Base qualities are not recorded, but no much larger clone differs from it by a single base. CD8 naive samples were obtained by positive selection for CCR7 among CD45RO-negative cells, yielding a CD45RA+CCR7+ population from which TemRA cells were excluded. Healthy HIV-negative adults with no recently reported acute infections or vaccinations were included as donors. Every donor was a Caucasian adult living in Nashville, Tennessee, USA. Blood was obtained by leukapheresis, after which PBMCs were separated by Ficoll-Histopaque density gradient centrifugation and cryopreserved in liquid nitrogen vapor phase. Analytical flow cytometry was used to check the purity and quantity of each magnetically sorted T cell population. Genomic DNA was isolated from each sorted fraction and quantified by UV absorbance on a Nanodrop 2000c. For CDR1 and CDR2, the germline V gene lists SGHAT and FQNNGV. V and J are truncated by 5 bases and 5 bases respectively, leaving an intervening sequence of 12 bases. The CDR3 covers 13 residues, taking in both the cysteine and the phenylalanine. CDR3 DNA is the only sequence kept; it has 39 bases, read in frame from the first base.

The TCR was taken from a man aged 18 to 35 in good health. Sequencing input: naive CD8+ T cells sorted from blood. Read against the paper, the sample's cell subset or site label means: CD45RA+CCR7+. The chain uses TRBV11-2 and TRBJ2-5; there is no confident call for the D gene. The CDR3 region has the sequence CASSPPLGETQYF. The nucleotide sequence reads TGTGCCAGCAGCCCCCCACTGGGGGAGACCCAGTACTTC.